The T cell receptor (beta chain) under discussion was sequenced for a study of shared clonotypes between healthy human individuals. Overall study context: Each donor contributed plates that comprised three CD4 naive, three CD4 memory, two CD8 naive and one CD8 memory. The study's findings and limits: Blood alone was sampled, and tissue repertoires likely differ.

Sequencing was performed with immunoSEQ multiplex PCR; in TCRdb, only in-frame clones are kept and a portion is missing. The sample contains 1.6 million or so clones, roughly 98.5% of which appear only once. Details on this clone: What it binds is not known.

Memory CD4+ cells were the fraction left after CD45RA+ naive selection. Trimming cost V 2 bases and J 2 bases, with 9 bases left between them. The CDR3 loop spans 14 amino acids. Germline CDR1 WSHSY, CDR2 SAAADI. The sequence came from a man aged 25 to 45 in good health. The V gene is TRBV10-2, the J gene TRBJ1-1; no clear D gene. Sequencing used naive CD4+ T cells sorted from blood. The subset denotes: CD45RA+ positively selected. In DNA form, the CDR3 reads TGCGCCAGCAGTGAGCCCCCGGGAAACACTGAAGCTTTCTTT. Translated, it gives CASSEPPGNTEAFF.